These 20 T cell receptor beta chains share one sample of origin, sequenced in a study of cytomegalovirus exposure and HLA in healthy donors. The data were produced by immunoSEQ multiplex PCR, yet TCRdb's version contains in-frame clones alone and is incomplete. The data contain about 160,000 clones, about 96% of them singletons. The source material was PBMCs. The receptors were gathered from a woman aged 18-35 years in good health and CMV-seronegative.

V is TRBV30 and J is TRBJ1-2, with 7 bases aligning to TRBD1. Germline CDR1 and CDR2: GTSNPN and SVGIG (reference sequence). V lost 0 bases and J lost 7; bases outside the gene matches: 8. The CDR3 extends over 14 amino acids. The CDR3 loop reads CAWSVQGRGAGYTF. CDR3 sequence (DNA): TGTGCCTGGAGTGTACAAGGCAGGGGGGCTGGCTACACCTTC.

The chain is built from TRBV6-6 and TRBJ1-1; tentative D call: TRBD1 (6 bases). CDR1 is MNHNY and CDR2 is SVGAGI in the germline V gene (reference sequence). The CDR3 spans 16 residues. Trimming shortened V by 6 bases and J by 0 bases, and 17 bases separated the two germline ends. CDR3 DNA: TGTGCCAGCAGCCCCTTTAGACAGGCGTTGAACACTGAAGCTTTCTTT. Protein product: CASSPFRQALNTEAFF.

The chain recombines TRBV5-6 with TRBJ1-1; TRBD1 might be the D (6 bases). CDR3 length equals 15 residues. Germline CDR1 is SGHDT and CDR2 is YYEEEE. V was shortened by 5 bases and J by 2 bases, with 16 bases between the two germline ends. CDR3 nucleotides: TGTGCCAGCAGTCGAATGGGACACGAAAACACTGAAGCTTTCTTT. This sequence encodes CASSRMGHENTEAFF.

The CDR3 is CATKVEQVGGEKLFF. CDR3 coding DNA: TGTGCCACAAAAGTAGAACAGGTCGGGGGGGAAAAACTGTTTTTT. The genes are TRBV19 and TRBJ1-4, with TRBD1 as a possible D gene (5 bases). The germline V gene encodes CDR1 LNHDA and CDR2 SQIVND (reference sequence). The CDR3 spans 15 residues. V gave up 10 bases and J gave up 8 bases, with 23 bases separating them.

The V gene is TRBV30, the J gene TRBJ1-4; TRBD1 agrees at 7 bases. The trim removed 4 bases at V and 4 bases at J, leaving 9 bases unmatched. Germline V gene lookup returns CDR1 GTSNPN and CDR2 SVGIG (reference sequence). The CDR3 loop spans 15 amino acids. CDR3 sequence: CAWTHNRGINEKLFF. In DNA form, the CDR3 reads TGTGCCTGGACACACAACAGGGGCATTAATGAAAAACTGTTTTTT.

This sequence joins TRBV19 and TRBJ1-6, with D uncertain. The CDR3 loop spans 15 amino acids. V shed 4 bases and J shed 8 bases, with 15 bases lying between them. CDR1 and CDR2 from the germline V gene are LNHDA and SQIVND (reference sequence). Here the CDR3 reads CASSTDTFTDSPLHF. In DNA, the CDR3 is TGTGCCAGTAGTACAGACACGTTTACGGATTCACCCCTCCACTTT.

The genes are TRBV9 and TRBJ2-1, with 9 bases that match TRBD2. The CDR3 consists of 19 residues. V shed 0 bases, J shed 0 bases, and the junction held 10 bases outside the gene matches. Germline CDR1 is SGDLS and CDR2 is YYNGEE. CDR3 loop: CASSVGDSSGVSSYNEQFF. The CDR3 nucleotides read TGTGCCAGCAGCGTAGGGGATTCTAGCGGGGTCAGCTCCTACAATGAGCAGTTCTTC.

The chain is built from TRBV5-1 and TRBJ2-5, with D perhaps TRBD1 (5 bases). CDR1 is SGHRS and CDR2 is YFSETQ in the germline V gene. CDR3 length: 11 amino acids. Trimming left V 3 bases short and J 5 bases short, with 5 bases between. CDR3 sequence: CASSWGETQYF. In nucleotides, the CDR3 is TGCGCCAGCAGCTGGGGCGAGACCCAGTACTTC.

The chain combines TRBV11-3 with TRBJ2-2, with D tentatively TRBD1 (6 bases). Per the germline V gene, CDR1 is SGHNT and CDR2 is YENEEA. The V end was cut by 4 bases, the J end by 5 bases, with 17 bases between. The CDR3 is 16 residues long. DNA of the CDR3: TGTGCCAGCAGCTCCCGCCGGGACATAGATACCGGGGAGCTGTTTTTT. Encoded protein: CASSSRRDIDTGELFF.

The rearrangement links TRBV30 to TRBJ2-2; D unresolved. Trimming took off 4 bases at V and 3 bases at J, with 6 bases between the two ends. Germline V gives CDR1 GTSNPN, CDR2 SVGIG (reference sequence). The CDR3 runs 12 residues. For the CDR3, the DNA is TGTGCCTGGAACAGTGACACCGGGGAGCTGTTTTTT. It is translated as CAWNSDTGELFF.

The CDR3 reads CASSSPSGRQGGYEQYF. Here the CDR3 DNA reads TGTGCCAGCAGCTCCCCTTCCGGAAGACAGGGGGGCTACGAGCAGTACTTC. V and J are TRBV11-2 and TRBJ2-7; the match to TRBD1 covers 9 bases. The CDR3 totals 17 residues. After removal of 4 bases from V and 3 bases from J, the junction contained 13 bases not matched to a gene. CDR1 and CDR2 from the germline V gene are SGHAT and FQNNGV.

The rearrangement joins TRBV18 to TRBJ2-7, with 9 bases matching TRBD1. Germline assignment: CDR1 KGHSH and CDR2 LQKENI. With 4 bases clipped from V and 0 bases from J, the junction kept 10 bases outside the gene matches. This CDR3 comprises 17 residues. CDR3 nucleotide sequence: TGTGCCAGCTCACAGGGGACAGGGAGAGGGGCCTCCTACGAGCAGTACTTC. Protein product: CASSQGTGRGASYEQYF.

V and J are TRBV4-3 and TRBJ2-7, with D possibly being TRBD2 (5 bases). V was cut by 1 base and J by 6 bases, with 13 bases left in between. This CDR3 comprises 14 residues. CDR1 is LGHNA and CDR2 is YSLEER in the germline V gene. The CDR3 loop reads CASSQGLRSSEQYF. The CDR3 DNA sequence: TGCGCCAGCAGCCAAGGACTACGCTCATCCGAGCAGTACTTC.

The V call is TRBV11-2, the J call TRBJ2-2; D is unclear. Germline CDR1 reads SGHAT; CDR2 reads FQNNGV. This CDR3 comprises 14 residues. The V end was cut by 5 bases, the J end by 8 bases, with 15 bases between. The CDR3: CASSQRIESGELFF. The CDR3 DNA reads as TGTGCCAGCAGCCAGCGCATAGAAAGTGGGGAGCTGTTTTTT.

CDR3 region: CASAPSPDPYNEQFF. CDR3 DNA: TGCGCCAGCGCCCCTAGCCCTGATCCCTACAATGAGCAGTTCTTC. V gene TRBV5-1 combines with J gene TRBJ2-1, with D maybe TRBD2 (5 bases). From germline, CDR1 is SGHRS and CDR2 YFSETQ. V was clipped by 7 bases and J by 2 bases, with 16 bases between them. The CDR3 extends over 15 amino acids.

V is TRBV2 and J is TRBJ2-3, with 13 bases fitting TRBD2. This CDR3 has 18 amino acids. CDR1 and CDR2 from the germline V gene are SNHLY and FYNNEI. Unmatched junction bases numbered 16, after V lost 4 bases and J lost 9 bases. The CDR3 coding sequence is TGTGCCAGCAGTGTCAGGACTAGCGGGGGTCAGAACATGGAAACGCAGTATTTT. Residues: CASSVRTSGGQNMETQYF.

For this clone: This sample includes further DNA sequences coding for the same CDR3. The chain uses TRBV2 and TRBJ1-6; the match to TRBD1 covers 8 bases. This CDR3 spans 13 amino acids. Germline V gene lookup returns CDR1 SNHLY and CDR2 FYNNEI. J gave up 6 bases and V 6 bases, and 1 base lay outside the gene matches. CDR3 sequence reads: CASRGTGNSPLHF. In DNA, the CDR3 is TGTGCCAGCAGGGGGACAGGTAATTCACCCCTCCACTTT.

This clone appeared a single time. The chain recombines TRBV6-5 with TRBJ1-1; possible D gene TRBD1, 5 bases. This CDR3 region has 12 residues. From germline, CDR1 is MNHEY and CDR2 SVGAGI. V lost 4 bases to trimming and J lost 12 bases, with 15 bases between them. Here the CDR3 reads CASSSSGLSTFF. CDR3 DNA sequence: TGTGCCAGCAGTTCTTCAGGGTTATCGACTTTCTTT.

The chain carries TRBV6-5 and TRBJ2-7; D is ambiguous. Trimming removed 2 bases from V and 1 base from J, with 6 bases in between. In germline, CDR1 is MNHEY, CDR2 SVGAGI. The CDR3 length is 13 residues. CDR3 in amino acids: CASSYRESYEQYF. CDR3 in DNA: TGTGCCAGCAGTTACAGAGAGTCCTACGAGCAGTACTTC.

This clone was counted a single time. CDR3 loop: CATLAEGTQYF. CDR3 DNA sequence: TGTGCCACCCTGGCGGAGGGGACCCAGTACTTC. This chain uses TRBV10-3 with TRBJ2-5; tentatively, D is TRBD2 (6 bases). There are 11 residues in the CDR3. Between the trimmed V and J ends, which lost 10 bases and 7 bases, there was a span of 13 bases. Germline V lookup: CDR1 ENHRY, CDR2 SYGVKD.